This T cell receptor (beta chain) comes out of a study of T-cell reconstitution after alpha-beta-depleted transplantation in children. The TCRbeta library was prepared with unique molecular identifiers. MiXCR, applied by TCRdb to the PCR reads, yields one record per CDR3 protein. The table records 500,000 to 750,000 distinct CDR3 sequences, over 20% of them present only once. General observations from the study: Newly generated T cells supplied most T-cell counts and diversity one year post-transplant. About two months after transplant, alpha-beta T cells reportedly came from several hundred expanded graft clones. Surviving recipient cells, namely T cells and thymic progenitors, were the source of high day-60 TCRbeta diversity in some patients.

On this clonotype itself: Its antigen is still unknown.

The clonotype was recovered from a boy under two years old with Wiskott-Aldrich syndrome, due to receive a stem cell transplant. Sequencing was performed on PBMCs, taken before TCRalphabeta/CD19-depleted stem cell transplant.

CDR3 DNA sequence: TGTGCCAGCAGCTTAGACGCGCGGCGGGGTGGTGAGCAGTTCTTC. Amino acid sequence: CASSLDARRGGEQFF. The J gene is TRBJ2-1, the V gene TRBV7-2; D perhaps matches TRBD2 (6 bases). V lost 1 base and J 9 bases, leaving 16 bases between the germline ends. This CDR3 region has 15 residues. The germline gives CDR1 SGHTA, CDR2 FQGNSA.